This T cell receptor beta chain was documented in a study of naive and memory T cell subsets. CD4 T cells were positively selected, then CD8 T cells from the CD4-negative fraction. There are a few counts of this clonotype. Its antigen remains unknown. Overall study findings and caveats: From naive to CM, EM and EMRA, diversity decreased and Gini increased. TCR abundance followed a power law differing between naive and memory subsets. Expression changes during T cell differentiation may affect RNA-based TCR counts.

The germline V gene has CDR1 DFQATT and CDR2 SNEGSKA (reference sequence). This CDR3 is 16 amino acids long. Trimming cost V 0 bases and J 4 bases; bases outside gene matches: 8. Both TRBC1 and TRBC2 were covered by a beta constant-region primer of two equimolar oligonucleotides. The ligated cDNA underwent four PCR rounds using SP2 and nested alpha and beta constant-region primers. In TCRdb, the UMI-ligation and nested PCR reads were re-called with MiXCR into one record per CDR3 protein. The table lists tens of thousands of distinct CDR3 sequences, approximately 17% of them singletons, with less than 3.5% in the top ten.

V gene TRBV20-1 combines with J gene TRBJ2-5; 10 nucleotides align to TRBD1. This TCR derives from a human donor in good health. Material for sequencing was effector memory CD4+ T cells from blood. Noted subset: effector memory, CD45RA- CD27-. CDR3 DNA sequence: TGCAGTGCTAGAGATTCGCGACAGGGGGCGGGAGAGACCCAGTACTTC. Its translation is CSARDSRQGAGETQYF.